A single sample is the source of the 16 T cell receptor beta chains below, sequenced in a study of blood T cells in healthy people across ages. Together with a sample-barcoded 5' primer, a J-beta primer mix was included in a second PCR lasting about 7 to 11 cycles. TCRdb redid the calling of the 5' RACE reads with MiXCR, one entry per CDR3 protein. The sample lists around 940,000 distinct CDR3 sequences, roughly 51% seen once, with about a fifth in the top ten. Material for sequencing was blood. The receptors come from a woman aged 60-70 years in good health.

This clonotype was picked up a small number of times. The gene calls are TRBV10-3 and TRBJ2-5, with 7 bases identical to TRBD2. The germline V gene has CDR1 ENHRY and CDR2 SYGVKD. CDR3 size: 24 residues. J was trimmed by 11 bases and V by 5 bases; bases with no gene match: 44. The CDR3 DNA reads as TGTGCCATCAGTTCCAGCGGGGCCCTATGGTGCCATCAGTTCCAGCGGGGAGCTTTGTCGGAGCAGTACTTC. Translation: CAISSSGALWCHQFQRGALSEQYF.

The chain links TRBV11-1 to TRBJ2-7, with D perhaps matching TRBD2 (7 bases). The CDR3 consists of 16 residues. Germline CDR1 is SGHAT and CDR2 is FQDESV (reference sequence). V dropped 5 bases and J dropped 1 base, with 18 bases sitting between them. In DNA, the CDR3 is TGTGCCAGCAGCCCTGCGGGGGCGAGGGGGTCCTACGAGCAGTACTTC. Translating gives CASSPAGARGSYEQYF. Based on the CDR3 plus reference TRBV11-1 and TRBJ2-7, the full variable domain is EAEVAQSPRYKITEKSQAVAFWCDPISGHATLYWYRQILGQGPELLVQFQDESVVDDSQLPKDRFSAERLKGVDSTLKIQPAELGDSAMYLCASSPAGARGSYEQYFGPGTRLTVT.

This chain uses TRBV7-2 with TRBJ2-1, with 8 bases matching TRBD2. Trimming cost V 2 bases and J 8 bases; bases outside gene matches: 11. Per the germline V gene, CDR1 is SGHTA and CDR2 is FQGNSA. The CDR3 sequence is 16 residues long. CDR3 DNA: TGTGCCAGCAGCTTACAAGGAGCGGGAGTTACCCATGAGCAGTTCTTC. Translated: CASSLQGAGVTHEQFF.

The chain has TRBV6-2 or TRBV6-3 and TRBJ2-1; TRBD1 agrees at 7 bases. The length of the CDR3 is 15 residues. Germline loops: CDR1 MNHEY, CDR2 SVGEGT. With V trimmed by 6 bases and J by 8 bases, 13 bases remained unmatched. The CDR3: CASSPGTAHQDEQFF. The CDR3 DNA reads as TGTGCCAGCAGCCCCGGGACAGCTCACCAGGATGAGCAGTTCTTC.

This clonotype was detected a few times. The chain employs TRBV7-9 and TRBJ2-7, with D perhaps matching TRBD1 (6 bases). The CDR3 spans 14 residues. The germline CDR1 and CDR2 sequences are SEHNR and FQNEAQ (reference sequence). V dropped 0 bases and J dropped 3 bases, with 9 bases sitting between them. The CDR3 region has the DNA TGTGCCAGCAGCTTAGCACAGGGAAACTACGAGCAGTACTTC. This sequence encodes CASSLAQGNYEQYF.

The rearrangement links TRBV5-1 to TRBJ2-4; D perhaps matches TRBD2 (6 bases). The CDR3 is 15 amino acids. V lost 5 bases, J lost 8 bases, and 20 bases lay in between. CDR1 SGHRS and CDR2 YFSETQ come from the germline V gene. The CDR3 region is CASRSTGLPRDIQYF. CDR3 sequence (DNA): TGCGCCAGCAGATCGACGGGACTCCCGAGAGACATTCAGTACTTC.

In its sample, this clonotype was seen a few times. Relative to the germline gene, one junction end is altered; a read error may explain this. The chain links TRBV29-1 to TRBJ2-1, with D maybe TRBD2 (5 bases). Germline V gives CDR1 SQVTM, CDR2 ANQGSEA. There are 11 residues in the CDR3. CDR3 bases: TGTCAAGGAGGCTACGACAATGAGCAGTTCTTC. This encodes CQGGYDNEQFF.

The genes are TRBV12-3 or TRBV12-4 and TRBJ2-4; 9 nucleotides match TRBD1. Matching the DNA end better, TRBJ2-7 makes the J call doubtful. The CDR3 runs to 15 residues. As DNA, the CDR3 is TGTGCCAGCAGCCCCAGGGACAGGGCGTATTACGAGCAGTACTTC. Protein sequence: CASSPRDRAYYEQYF.

This chain connects TRBV6-6 to TRBJ2-5; D unclear. CDR3 length equals 14 residues. Trimming pared 5 bases from V and 0 bases from J, leaving 10 bases between. CDR1 is MNHNY, CDR2 SVGAGI, per germline (reference sequence). As DNA, the CDR3 is TGTGCCAGCAGTCAAAACAGATACCAAGAGACCCAGTACTTC. Encoded protein: CASSQNRYQETQYF.

The chain joins TRBV6-6 to TRBJ2-3; 7 bases fit TRBD1. V lost 6 bases, J lost 0 bases, and 3 bases stayed unmatched. Germline V gives CDR1 MNHNY, CDR2 SVGAGI (reference sequence). CDR3 length equals 14 residues. This CDR3 is CASRVTGSTDTQYF. The CDR3, as DNA: TGTGCCAGCAGAGTGACAGGGAGCACAGATACGCAGTATTTT.

The rearrangement joins TRBV5-1 to TRBJ2-7; possibly TRBD1 for D (5 bases). V lost 3 bases, J lost 7 bases, and 14 bases lay in between. Germline V lookup: CDR1 SGHRS, CDR2 YFSETQ. This CDR3 has 13 residues. The CDR3 spells CASSWGRVGEQYF. CDR3 sequence (DNA): TGCGCCAGCAGCTGGGGCAGGGTTGGGGAGCAGTACTTC. The full variable domain, in which reference TRBV5-1 and TRBJ2-7 provide the parts outside the CDR3, is KAGVTQTPRYLIKTRGQQVTLSCSPISGHRSVSWYQQTPGQGLQFLFEYFSETQRNKGNFPGRFSGRQFSNSRSEMNVSTLELGDSALYLCASSWGRVGEQYFGPGTRLTVT.

This clonotype has just a few counts. The chain combines TRBV27 with TRBJ2-1, with 14 positions matching TRBD2. Looked up from germline, CDR1 is MNHEY and CDR2 is SMNVEV (reference sequence). This CDR3 contains 15 residues. V trimming: 5 bases; J trimming: 9 bases; junction bases outside the gene matches: 6. CDR3 coding DNA: TGTGCCAGCAGTCCCGGGACTAGCGGGAGCGCTGAGCAGTTCTTC. Its protein is CASSPGTSGSAEQFF.

The genes are TRBV28 and TRBJ2-5, with 7 positions matching TRBD1. The DNA end favors TRBJ2-7, so the J call may be wrong. The germline gives CDR1 MDHEN, CDR2 SYDVKM. The CDR3 runs 14 residues. CDR3 bases: TGTGCCAGCACCACCGGGACAGCACTTTACGAGCAGTACTTC. This codes for CASTTGTALYEQYF.

The chain is built from TRBV4-3 and TRBJ2-3; the D is unclear. CDR1 LGHNA and CDR2 YSLEER come from the germline V gene. Trimming took off 0 bases at V and 0 bases at J, with 19 bases between the two ends. This CDR3 region has 19 residues. In nucleotides, the CDR3 is TGCGCCAGCAGCCAAGATAGGAGTTGGGATGTCTCTAGCACAGATACGCAGTATTTT. It codes for CASSQDRSWDVSSTDTQYF.

The chain links TRBV27 to TRBJ2-2; unclear D gene. The germline CDR1 and CDR2 sequences are MNHEY and SMNVEV (reference sequence). The CDR3 consists of 13 residues. Trimming shortened V by 6 bases and J by 3 bases, and 8 bases separated the two germline ends. The chain's CDR3 is CASSLPYTGELFF. CDR3 DNA: TGTGCCAGCAGCCTTCCTTACACCGGGGAGCTGTTTTTT.

This clonotype was seen more than once but under ten times. This chain links TRBV15 with TRBJ2-3, with D tentatively TRBD2 (5 bases). The V and J ends lost 0 bases and 7 bases respectively, with 11 bases between them. From germline, CDR1 is LNHNV and CDR2 YYDKDF (reference sequence). The CDR3 consists of 14 residues. The CDR3 reads CATSRETPGNTQYF. The CDR3 region has the DNA TGTGCCACCAGCAGAGAAACCCCGGGGAATACGCAGTATTTT. Using reference TRBV15 and TRBJ2-3 for the parts outside the CDR3, the full variable domain is DAMVIQNPRYQVTQFGKPVTLSCSQTLNHNVMYWYQQKSSQAPKLLFHYYDKDFNNEADTPDNFQSRRPNTSFCFLDIRSPGLGDTAMYLCATSRETPGNTQYFGPGTRLTVL.